Described below is a single T cell receptor beta chain sequence and its context. Produced via immunoSEQ multiplex PCR; TCRdb's table is partial and in-frame only. The sample has about 85,000 clones, 91% seen once; the top ten hold 2.5%. V dropped 5 bases and J dropped 1 base, with 17 bases sitting between them. Germline CDR1 SGHTA, CDR2 FQGNSA. The length of the CDR3 is 17 residues. This sample was taken from a study of T cell changes during pregnancy in multiple sclerosis. The origin of this receptor is a female donor with multiple sclerosis, enrolled in a pregnancy study. This rearrangement joins TRBV7-2 to TRBJ1-4; TRBD1 might be the D (6 bases). Material: peripheral blood, obtained in the first trimester of pregnancy. The CDR3 loop is CASSPSRDMITNEKLFF. The CDR3 nucleotides read TGTGCCAGCAGCCCGTCCCGGGACATGATAACTAATGAAAAACTGTTTTTT.